This passage covers 7 T cell receptor beta chains from one sample sequenced in a study of CD8+ T cells in alopecia areata. Treatment defined: oral pan-JAK inhibitor, 5-10 mg twice daily. Following extraction, RNA underwent reverse transcription to cDNA, which served as the sequencing template. Clones were read by immunoSEQ multiplex PCR, and TCRdb kept only the in-frame ones, dropping some. The repertoire includes around 140,000 clones, 70% to 90% of them detected once, and around 14% sits in the top ten. The sample here was CD8+ T cells sorted from blood, taken at week 4, from a patient treated with tofacitinib. The receptor set was obtained from a human donor with alopecia areata.

The chain recombines TRBV5-1 with TRBJ2-2; D ambiguous. The germline V gene has CDR1 SGHRS and CDR2 YFSETQ. V shed 4 bases and J shed 0 bases, with 16 bases lying between them. CDR3 length: 17 amino acids. The CDR3: CASSQDATYANTGELFF. The CDR3, as DNA: TGCGCCAGCAGCCAAGATGCAACTTACGCGAACACCGGGGAGCTGTTTTTT.

The chain has TRBV30 and TRBJ2-3, with TRBD1 identical over 8 bases. J was trimmed by 2 bases and V by 0 bases; bases with no gene match: 4. Germline V gene data show CDR1 as GTSNPN and CDR2 as SVGIG (reference sequence). This CDR3 contains 15 residues. The CDR3 DNA sequence: TGTGCCTGGAGTGTGGGGCAGGGGGCCACAGATACGCAGTATTTT. Its protein product is CAWSVGQGATDTQYF.

This chain connects TRBV5-4 to TRBJ2-7, with D hard to call. V lost 4 bases to trimming and J lost 3 bases, with 11 bases between them. Germline-derived CDR1 and CDR2 are SGHNT and YYREEE (reference sequence). This CDR3 is 13 amino acids long. CDR3: CASSLSLGYEQYF. The CDR3 DNA sequence: TGTGCCAGCAGCCTTTCATTGGGCTACGAGCAGTACTTC.

V gene TRBV30 combines with J gene TRBJ1-1; 7 nucleotides align to TRBD1. The CDR3 runs 13 residues. Per germline, CDR1 GTSNPN and CDR2 SVGIG (reference sequence). The V segment lost 2 bases and the J segment 1 base; nucleotides outside the gene matches: 1. The CDR3 coding sequence is TGTGCCTGGAGTCAGGGGGAGAACACTGAAGCTTTCTTT. Its protein is CAWSQGENTEAFF. Full variable domain (outside the CDR3, taken from reference TRBV30 and TRBJ1-1): SQTIHQWPATLVQPVGSPLSLECTVEGTSNPNLYWYRQAAGRGLQLLFYSVGIGQISSEVPQNLSASRPQDRQFILSSKKLLLSDSGFYLCAWSQGENTEAFFGQGTRLTVV.

The chain's CDR3 is CSVSPGQGPSTDTQYF. Written as DNA, the CDR3 is TGCAGCGTTTCGCCGGGACAGGGCCCTAGCACAGATACGCAGTATTTT. The gene calls are TRBV29-1 and TRBJ2-3; 9 bases line up with TRBD1. Trimming removed 5 bases from V and 0 bases from J; junction bases left unmatched: 9. Germline CDR1 is SQVTM and CDR2 is ANQGSEA. This CDR3 spans 16 amino acids.

This clone has a single count. The chain combines TRBV4-1 with TRBJ2-6, with a weak D call TRBD1 (6 bases). The CDR3 length is 14 residues. CDR1 MGHRA and CDR2 YSYEKL come from the germline V gene. Trimming removed 5 bases from V and 3 bases from J, with 8 bases in between. CDR3 protein: CASSTGFGANVLTF. CDR3 bases: TGCGCCAGCAGCACAGGGTTTGGGGCCAACGTCCTGACTTTC.

This clone was found a few times. The rearrangement links TRBV4-1 to TRBJ1-2, with 7 bases that match TRBD1. V was clipped by 3 bases and J by 2 bases; unmatched bases: 6. This CDR3 has 15 amino acids. CDR1 is MGHRA, CDR2 YSYEKL, per germline. DNA of the CDR3: TGCGCCAGCAGCCAGGAGACAGGGTTAAACTATGGCTACACCTTC. Protein product: CASSQETGLNYGYTF.